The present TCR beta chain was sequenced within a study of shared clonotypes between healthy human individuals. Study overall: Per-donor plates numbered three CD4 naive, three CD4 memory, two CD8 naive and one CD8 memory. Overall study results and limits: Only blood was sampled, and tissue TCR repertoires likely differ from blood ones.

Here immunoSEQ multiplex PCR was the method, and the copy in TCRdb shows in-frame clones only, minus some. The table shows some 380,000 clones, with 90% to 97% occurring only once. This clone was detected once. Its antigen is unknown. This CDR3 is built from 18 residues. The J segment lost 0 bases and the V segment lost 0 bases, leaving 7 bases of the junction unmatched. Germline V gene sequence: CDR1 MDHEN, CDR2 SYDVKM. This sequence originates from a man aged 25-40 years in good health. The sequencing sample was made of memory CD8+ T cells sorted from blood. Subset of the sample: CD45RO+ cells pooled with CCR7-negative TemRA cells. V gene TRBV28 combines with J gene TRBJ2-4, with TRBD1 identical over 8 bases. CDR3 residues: CASSLWPRGRKAKNIQYF. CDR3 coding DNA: TGTGCCAGCAGTTTATGGCCCAGGGGGCGCAAAGCCAAAAACATTCAGTACTTC.